This T cell receptor beta chain was recorded in a study of blood T cell repertoires in COVID-19. Sequenced by immunoSEQ multiplex PCR; TCRdb stores in-frame clones only, minus some. Among under 150,000 clones listed, approximately 84% were seen once. Sequenced: peripheral blood. This sequence originates from a man aged 70 or older with active or convalescent COVID-19.

Here the CDR3 DNA reads TGTGCCAGCAGCCGGACAGGTCCGGGACAAGAGACCCAGTACTTC. Translation gives CASSRTGPGQETQYF. The genes are TRBV11-2 and TRBJ2-5; 7 bases are a match to TRBD1. Looked up from germline, CDR1 is SGHAT and CDR2 is FQNNGV. The CDR3 consists of 15 residues. The V segment lost 5 bases and the J segment 2 bases; nucleotides outside the gene matches: 8. Combining the CDR3 with reference TRBV11-2 and TRBJ2-5 gives the whole variable domain EAGVAQSPRYKIIEKRQSVAFWCNPISGHATLYWYQQILGQGPKLLIQFQNNGVVDDSQLPKDRFSAERLKGVDSTLKIQPAKLEDSAVYLCASSRTGPGQETQYFGPGTRLLVL.